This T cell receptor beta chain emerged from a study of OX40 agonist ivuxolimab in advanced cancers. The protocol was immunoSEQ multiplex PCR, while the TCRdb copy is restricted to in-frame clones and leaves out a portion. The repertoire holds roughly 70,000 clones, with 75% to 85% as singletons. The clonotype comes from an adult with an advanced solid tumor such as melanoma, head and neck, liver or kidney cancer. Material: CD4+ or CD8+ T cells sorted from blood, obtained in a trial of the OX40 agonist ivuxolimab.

As DNA, the CDR3 is TGTGCCAGCAGTACAGGCCACGCAGCCGAAAAACTGTTTTTT. This codes for CASSTGHAAEKLFF. The V call is TRBV7-9, the J call TRBJ1-4; perhaps TRBD1 as D (5 bases). The CDR3 consists of 14 residues. The germline CDR1 and CDR2 sequences are SEHNR and FQNEAQ (reference sequence). Trimming removed 6 bases from V and 8 bases from J, with 16 bases in between.